The TCR beta chain described here comes from a study of blood T cell repertoires in COVID-19. The CDR3 is 15 residues long. J lost 4 bases, V lost 0 bases, and 5 bases had no gene match. Germline lookup yields CDR1 LGHNA and CDR2 YNFKEQ. Sequencing used immunoSEQ multiplex PCR; TCRdb keeps in-frame clones, though not all of them. The sample lists about 100,000 clones; 91% were seen once. The rearrangement links TRBV4-2 to TRBJ1-1, with 7 positions matching TRBD1. The receptor comes from a man between 18 and 29 years old with acute or convalescent COVID-19. Source material: peripheral blood. The DNA for the CDR3 is TGTGCCAGCAGCCAAGAAGGGGGACAGTTCACTGAAGCTTTCTTT. Protein product: CASSQEGGQFTEAFF.